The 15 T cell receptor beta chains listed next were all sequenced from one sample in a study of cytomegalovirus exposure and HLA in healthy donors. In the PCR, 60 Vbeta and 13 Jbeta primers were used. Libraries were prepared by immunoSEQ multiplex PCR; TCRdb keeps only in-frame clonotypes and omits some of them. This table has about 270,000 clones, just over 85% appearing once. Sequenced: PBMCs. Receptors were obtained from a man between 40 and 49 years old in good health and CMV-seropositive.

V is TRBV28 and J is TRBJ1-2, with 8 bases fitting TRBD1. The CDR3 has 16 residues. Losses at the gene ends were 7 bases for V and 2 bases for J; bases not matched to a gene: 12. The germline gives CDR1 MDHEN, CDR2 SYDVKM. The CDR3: CASTSQGADLNYGYTF. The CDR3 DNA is TGTGCCAGCACCTCCCAGGGGGCGGACCTAAACTATGGCTACACCTTC.

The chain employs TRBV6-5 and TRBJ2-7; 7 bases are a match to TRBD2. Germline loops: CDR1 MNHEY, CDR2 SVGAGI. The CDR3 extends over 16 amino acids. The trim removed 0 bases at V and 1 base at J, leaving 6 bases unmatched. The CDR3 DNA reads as TGTGCCAGCAGTTACTCTAGGGGAGGGAGATCCTACGAGCAGTACTTC. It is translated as CASSYSRGGRSYEQYF.

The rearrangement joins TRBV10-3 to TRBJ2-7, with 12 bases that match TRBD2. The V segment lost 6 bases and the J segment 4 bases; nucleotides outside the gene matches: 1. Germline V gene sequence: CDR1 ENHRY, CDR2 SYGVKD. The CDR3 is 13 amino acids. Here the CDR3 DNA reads TGTGCCATCAGGACTAGCGGGAGTTACGAGCAGTACTTC. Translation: CAIRTSGSYEQYF.

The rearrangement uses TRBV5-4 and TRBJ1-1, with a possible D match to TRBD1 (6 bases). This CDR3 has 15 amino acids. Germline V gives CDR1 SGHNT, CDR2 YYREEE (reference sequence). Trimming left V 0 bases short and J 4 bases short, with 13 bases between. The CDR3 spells CASSLGGEGGTEAFF. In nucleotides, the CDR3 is TGTGCCAGCAGCTTGGGAGGGGAAGGGGGCACTGAAGCTTTCTTT.

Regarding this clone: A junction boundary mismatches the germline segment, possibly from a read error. CDR3 sequence: CASSWTDYTGELFF. In nucleotides, the CDR3 is TGTGCTAGCAGCTGGACAGATTACACCGGGGAGCTGTTTTTT. The chain has TRBV7-7 and TRBJ2-2; the D gene is possibly TRBD1 (6 bases). From germline, CDR1 is SSHAT and CDR2 FNYEAQ (reference sequence). The CDR3 contains 14 residues.

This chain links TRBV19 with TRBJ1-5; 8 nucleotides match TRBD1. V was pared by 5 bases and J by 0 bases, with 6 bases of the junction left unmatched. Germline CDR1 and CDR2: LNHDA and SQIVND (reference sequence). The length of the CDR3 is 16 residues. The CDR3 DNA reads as TGTGCCAGTAGTGTCAACAGGGGGGATAGCAATCAGCCCCAGCATTTT. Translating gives CASSVNRGDSNQPQHF.

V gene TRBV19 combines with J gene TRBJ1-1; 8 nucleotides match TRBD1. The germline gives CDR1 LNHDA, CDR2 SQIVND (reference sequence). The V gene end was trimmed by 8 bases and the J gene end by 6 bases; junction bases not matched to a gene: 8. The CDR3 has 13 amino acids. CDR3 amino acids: CASCQGAWAEAFF. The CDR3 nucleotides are TGTGCCAGTTGTCAGGGGGCTTGGGCTGAAGCTTTCTTT. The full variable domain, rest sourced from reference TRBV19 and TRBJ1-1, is DGGITQSPKYLFRKEGQNVTLSCEQNLNHDAMYWYRQDPGQGLRLIYYSQIVNDFQKGDIAEGYSVSREKKESFPLTVTSAQKNPTAFYLCASCQGAWAEAFFGQGTRLTVV.

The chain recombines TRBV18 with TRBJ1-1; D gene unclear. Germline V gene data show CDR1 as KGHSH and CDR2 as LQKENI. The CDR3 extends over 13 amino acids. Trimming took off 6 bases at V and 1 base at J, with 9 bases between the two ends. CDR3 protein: CASSPAGNTEAFF. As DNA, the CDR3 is TGTGCCAGCTCCCCCGCGGGGAACACTGAAGCTTTCTTT.

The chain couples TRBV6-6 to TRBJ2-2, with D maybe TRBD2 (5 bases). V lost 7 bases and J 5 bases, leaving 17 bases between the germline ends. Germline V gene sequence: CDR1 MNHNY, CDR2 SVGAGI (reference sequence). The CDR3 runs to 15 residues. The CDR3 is CASTQSGFGTGELFF. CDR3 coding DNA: TGTGCCAGCACACAGTCGGGGTTCGGGACCGGGGAGCTGTTTTTT.

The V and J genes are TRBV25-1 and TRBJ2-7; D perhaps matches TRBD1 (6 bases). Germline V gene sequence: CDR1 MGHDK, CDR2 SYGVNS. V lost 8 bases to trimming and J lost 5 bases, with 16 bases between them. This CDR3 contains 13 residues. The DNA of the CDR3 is TGTGCCAGCGGGAATACAGGGTTCAACGAGCAGTACTTC. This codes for CASGNTGFNEQYF.

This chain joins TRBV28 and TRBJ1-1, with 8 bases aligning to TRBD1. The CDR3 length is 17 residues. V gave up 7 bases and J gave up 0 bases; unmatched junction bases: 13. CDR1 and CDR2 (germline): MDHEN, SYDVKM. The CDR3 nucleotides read TGTGCCAGCAACCCCTCGGCAGGGGGCTCAATGAACACTGAAGCTTTCTTT. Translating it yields CASNPSAGGSMNTEAFF.

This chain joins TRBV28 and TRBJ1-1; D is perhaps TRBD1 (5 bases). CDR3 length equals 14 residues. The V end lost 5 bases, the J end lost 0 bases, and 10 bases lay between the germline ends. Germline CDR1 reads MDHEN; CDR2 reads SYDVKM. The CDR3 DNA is TGTGCCAGCAGTGCCCTCAGGGTGAACACTGAAGCTTTCTTT. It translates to CASSALRVNTEAFF.

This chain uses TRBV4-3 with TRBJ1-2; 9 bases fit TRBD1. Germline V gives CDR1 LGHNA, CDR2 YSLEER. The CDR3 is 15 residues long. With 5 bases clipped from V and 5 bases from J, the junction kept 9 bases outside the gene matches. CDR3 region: CASSATGGAGYGYTF. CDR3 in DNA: TGCGCCAGCAGCGCCACAGGGGGCGCCGGGTATGGCTACACCTTC.

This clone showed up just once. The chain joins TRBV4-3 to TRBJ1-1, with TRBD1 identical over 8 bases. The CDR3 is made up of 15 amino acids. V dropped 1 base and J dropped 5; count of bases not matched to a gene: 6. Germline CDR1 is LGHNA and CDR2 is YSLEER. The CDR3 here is CASSQGTGLPTEAFF. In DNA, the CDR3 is TGCGCCAGCAGCCAAGGGACAGGGCTCCCGACTGAAGCTTTCTTT.

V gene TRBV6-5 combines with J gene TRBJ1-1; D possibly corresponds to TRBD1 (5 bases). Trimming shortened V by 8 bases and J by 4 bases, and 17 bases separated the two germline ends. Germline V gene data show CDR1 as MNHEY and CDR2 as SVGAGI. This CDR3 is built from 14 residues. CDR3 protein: CASYPRGSATEAFF. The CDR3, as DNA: TGTGCCAGCTACCCTCGGGGGTCGGCCACTGAAGCTTTCTTT.